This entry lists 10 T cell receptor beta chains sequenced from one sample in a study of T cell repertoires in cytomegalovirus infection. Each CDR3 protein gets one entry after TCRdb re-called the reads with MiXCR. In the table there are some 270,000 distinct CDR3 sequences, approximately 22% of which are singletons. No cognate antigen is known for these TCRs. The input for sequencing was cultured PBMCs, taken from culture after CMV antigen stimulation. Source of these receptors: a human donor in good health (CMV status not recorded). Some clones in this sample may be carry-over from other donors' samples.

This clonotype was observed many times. The CDR3 here is CASSSRVGSSYEQFF. In DNA, the CDR3 is TGTGCCAGCAGTTCCCGAGTTGGGAGTAGCTATGAGCAGTTCTTC. The chain is built from TRBV27 and TRBJ2-1, with a possible D match to TRBD2 (5 bases). Germline CDR1 and CDR2: MNHEY and SMNVEV (reference sequence). Trimming took 4 bases from V and 8 from J, leaving 18 bases between them. The CDR3 loop spans 15 amino acids.

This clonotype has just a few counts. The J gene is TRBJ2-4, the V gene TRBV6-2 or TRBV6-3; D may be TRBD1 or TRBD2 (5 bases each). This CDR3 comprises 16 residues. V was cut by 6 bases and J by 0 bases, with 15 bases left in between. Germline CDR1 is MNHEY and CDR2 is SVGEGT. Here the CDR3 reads CASRPGTALAKNIQYF. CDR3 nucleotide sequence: TGTGCCAGCAGGCCGGGGACGGCACTAGCCAAAAACATTCAGTACTTC.

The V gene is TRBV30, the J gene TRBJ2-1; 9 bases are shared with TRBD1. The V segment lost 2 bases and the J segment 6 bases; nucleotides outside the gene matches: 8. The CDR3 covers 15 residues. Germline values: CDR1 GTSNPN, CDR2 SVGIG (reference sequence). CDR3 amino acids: CAWSTHGTGTNEQFF. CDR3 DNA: TGTGCCTGGAGTACACATGGGACAGGGACCAATGAGCAGTTCTTC.

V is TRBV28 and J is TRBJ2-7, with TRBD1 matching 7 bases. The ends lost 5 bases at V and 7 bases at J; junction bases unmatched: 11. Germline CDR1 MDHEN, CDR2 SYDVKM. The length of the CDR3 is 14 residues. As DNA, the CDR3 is TGTGCCAGCAGTATCGGACAGGTGATGAGAGAGCAGTACTTC. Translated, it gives CASSIGQVMREQYF.

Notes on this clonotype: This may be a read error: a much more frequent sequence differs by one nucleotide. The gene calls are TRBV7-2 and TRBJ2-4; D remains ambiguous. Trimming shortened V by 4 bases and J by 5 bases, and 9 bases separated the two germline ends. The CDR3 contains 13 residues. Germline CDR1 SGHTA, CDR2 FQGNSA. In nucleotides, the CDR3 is TGTGCCAGCAGCTATCGCGACCAAAACATTCAGTACTTC. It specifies CASSYRDQNIQYF.

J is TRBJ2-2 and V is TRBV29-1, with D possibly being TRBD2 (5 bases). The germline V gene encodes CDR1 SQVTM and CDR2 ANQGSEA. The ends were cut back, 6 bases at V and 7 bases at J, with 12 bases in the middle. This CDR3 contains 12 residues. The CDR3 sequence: CSVRDTSGELFF. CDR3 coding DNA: TGCAGCGTCCGTGACACTAGCGGGGAGCTGTTTTTT.

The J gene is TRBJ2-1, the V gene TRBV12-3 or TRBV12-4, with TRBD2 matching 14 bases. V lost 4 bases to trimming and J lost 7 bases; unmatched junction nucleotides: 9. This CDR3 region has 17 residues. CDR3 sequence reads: CASSSPPGLAGDNEQFF. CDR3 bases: TGTGCCAGCAGTTCCCCTCCGGGACTAGCGGGAGATAATGAGCAGTTCTTC.

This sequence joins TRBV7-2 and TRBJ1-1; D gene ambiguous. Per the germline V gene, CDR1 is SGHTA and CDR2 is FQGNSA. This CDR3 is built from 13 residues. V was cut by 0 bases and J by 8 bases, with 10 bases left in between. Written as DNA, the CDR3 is TGTGCCAGCAGCTTAGCAAGGGTAAGGGAAGCTTTCTTT. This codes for CASSLARVREAFF.

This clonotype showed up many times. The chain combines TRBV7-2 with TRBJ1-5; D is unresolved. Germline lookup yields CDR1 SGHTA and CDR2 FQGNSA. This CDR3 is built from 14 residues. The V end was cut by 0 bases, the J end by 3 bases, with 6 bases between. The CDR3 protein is CASSLAWFNQPQHF. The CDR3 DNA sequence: TGTGCCAGCAGCTTAGCTTGGTTCAATCAGCCCCAGCATTTT.

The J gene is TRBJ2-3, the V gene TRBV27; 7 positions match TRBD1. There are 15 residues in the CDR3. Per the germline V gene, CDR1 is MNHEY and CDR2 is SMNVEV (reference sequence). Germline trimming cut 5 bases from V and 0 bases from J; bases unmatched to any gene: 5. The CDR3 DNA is TGTGCCAGCAGTGCCGGGACAGTTAGCACAGATACGCAGTATTTT. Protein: CASSAGTVSTDTQYF.